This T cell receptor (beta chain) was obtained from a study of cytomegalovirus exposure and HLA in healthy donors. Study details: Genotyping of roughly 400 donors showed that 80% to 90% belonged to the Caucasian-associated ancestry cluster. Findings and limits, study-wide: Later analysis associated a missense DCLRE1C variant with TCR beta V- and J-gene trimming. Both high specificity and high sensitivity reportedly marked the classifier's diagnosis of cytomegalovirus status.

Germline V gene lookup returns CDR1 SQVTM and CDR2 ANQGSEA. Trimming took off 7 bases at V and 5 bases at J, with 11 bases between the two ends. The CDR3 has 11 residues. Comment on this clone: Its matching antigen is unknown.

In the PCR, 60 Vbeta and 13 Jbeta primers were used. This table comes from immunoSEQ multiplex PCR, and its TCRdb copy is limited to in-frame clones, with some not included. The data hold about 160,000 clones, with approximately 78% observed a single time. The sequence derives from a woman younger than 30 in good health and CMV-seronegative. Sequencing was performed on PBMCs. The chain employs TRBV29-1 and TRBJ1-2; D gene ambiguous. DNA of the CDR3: TGCAGCGCCACCGGAGGGTATGGCTACACCTTC. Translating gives CSATGGYGYTF.